Described below is a single T cell receptor (beta chain) sequence and its context. This entry belongs to a study of blood T cell repertoires in COVID-19. Background on the study: Acute and convalescent COVID-19 specimens originated in the United States, Italy and Spain. Sources were T cells, B-cell-depleted T cells, or PBMCs; the material itself was cDNA or gDNA.

This CDR3 has 12 residues. V was clipped by 3 bases and J by 3 bases, with 6 bases between them. CDR1 and CDR2 (germline): LNHDA, SQIVND (reference sequence). Original processing notes: Amplification from reference gene primers served as the basis for estimated nucleated cell counts. Libraries were prepared by immunoSEQ multiplex PCR; TCRdb keeps only in-frame clonotypes and omits some of them. V, J and clone size were drawn from that table, and D and trimming were deduced from the DNA. The table has roughly 30,000 clones, around 87% seen once. This clonotype was sampled from a human donor in a cohort sampled during active COVID-19. The donor label of this sample is uncertain. The chain links TRBV19 to TRBJ2-7, with a possible D match to TRBD2 (6 bases). Sequenced input: peripheral blood. The CDR3 loop is CASSMGGYEQYF. As DNA, the CDR3 is TGTGCCAGTAGTATGGGGGGCTACGAGCAGTACTTC.